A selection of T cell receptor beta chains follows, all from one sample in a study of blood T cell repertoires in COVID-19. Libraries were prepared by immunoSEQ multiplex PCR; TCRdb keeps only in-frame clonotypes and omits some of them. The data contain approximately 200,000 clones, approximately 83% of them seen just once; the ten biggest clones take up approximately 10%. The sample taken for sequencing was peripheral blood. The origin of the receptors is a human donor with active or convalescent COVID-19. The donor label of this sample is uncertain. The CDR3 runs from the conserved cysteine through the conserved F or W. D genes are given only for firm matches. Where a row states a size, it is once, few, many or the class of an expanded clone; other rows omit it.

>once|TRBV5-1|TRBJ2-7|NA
CASSPGVIRNEQYF
TGCGCCAGCAGCCCAGGGGTGATCAGGAACGAGCAGTACTTC
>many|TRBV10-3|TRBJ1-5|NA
CAISENQGWQPQHF
TGTGCCATCAGTGAGAACCAGGGCTGGCAGCCCCAGCATTTT
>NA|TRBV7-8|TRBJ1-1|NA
CASRLFTEAFF
TGTGCCAGCAGACTCTTCACTGAAGCTTTCTTT
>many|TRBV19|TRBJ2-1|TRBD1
CASSTPTGEEFF
TGTGCCAGTAGTACTCCGACAGGGGAGGAGTTCTTC
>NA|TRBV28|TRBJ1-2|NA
CAQALDKSRGYTF
TGTGCCCAAGCCTTAGATAAATCGCGGGGCTACACCTTC
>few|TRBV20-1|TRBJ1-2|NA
CSTTGNYGYTF
TGCAGTACTACAGGAAACTATGGCTACACCTTC
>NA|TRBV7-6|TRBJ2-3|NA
CASSSAGAGPLDTQYF
TGTGCCAGCAGCTCCGCGGGGGCGGGTCCCCTGGATACGCAGTATTTT
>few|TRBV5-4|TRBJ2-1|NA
CASSLEIGRVNNEQFF
TGTGCCAGCAGCTTGGAAATAGGGCGGGTAAACAATGAGCAGTTCTTC
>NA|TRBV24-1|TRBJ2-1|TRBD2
CATSDLGLAGNEQFF
TGTGCCACCAGTGATTTGGGACTAGCGGGAAACGAGCAGTTCTTC
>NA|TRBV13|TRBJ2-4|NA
CASSRTGEDKNIQYF
TGTGCCAGCAGCCGAACGGGTGAAGACAAAAACATTCAGTACTTC
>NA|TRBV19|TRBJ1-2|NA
CASTLRGGAGGYTF
TGTGCCAGTACCCTGAGGGGGGGCGCGGGAGGCTACACCTTC
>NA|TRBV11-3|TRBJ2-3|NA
CASSRPWSGSTDTQYF
TGTGCCAGCAGCAGGCCTTGGAGCGGGAGCACAGATACGCAGTATTTT
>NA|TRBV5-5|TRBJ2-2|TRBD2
CASSSWGSGRTGELFF
TGTGCCAGCAGCTCTTGGGGTAGCGGGAGGACCGGGGAGCTGTTTTTT
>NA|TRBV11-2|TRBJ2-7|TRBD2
CASSLKLAGVEQYF
TGTGCCAGCAGCTTAAAGCTAGCGGGAGTCGAGCAGTACTTC
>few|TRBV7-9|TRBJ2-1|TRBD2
CASSSGLAGGNDEQFF
TGTGCCAGCAGCTCGGGACTAGCGGGAGGTAACGATGAGCAGTTCTTC
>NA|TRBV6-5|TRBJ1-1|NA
CALMRWQTNTEAFF
TGTGCCCTCATGAGGTGGCAGACGAACACTGAAGCTTTCTTT
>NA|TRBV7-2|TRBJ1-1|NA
CASSPRGKGAEAFF
TGTGCCAGCAGCCCGAGAGGCAAAGGCGCTGAAGCTTTCTTT
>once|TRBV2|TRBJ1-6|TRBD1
CASSVWDRGNSPLHF
TGTGCCAGCAGTGTTTGGGACAGGGGGAATTCACCCCTCCACTTT
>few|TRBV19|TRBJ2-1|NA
CACRDMSSYNEQFF
TGTGCCTGCCGAGACATGAGCTCCTACAATGAGCAGTTCTTC
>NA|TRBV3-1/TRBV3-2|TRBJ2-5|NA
CASSGPETQYF
TGTGCCAGCAGCGGCCCGGAGACCCAGTACTTC
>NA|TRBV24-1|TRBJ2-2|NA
CATSDSSTGELFF
TGTGCCACCAGTGATTCCTCCACCGGGGAGCTGTTTTTT
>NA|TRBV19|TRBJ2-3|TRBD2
CASTPPLAGGPTDTQYF
TGTGCCAGTACCCCTCCACTGGCGGGGGGGCCGACAGATACGCAGTATTTT
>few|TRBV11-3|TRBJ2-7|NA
CASSLVFTGLYEQYF
TGTGCCAGCAGCTTAGTTTTCACAGGGCTCTACGAGCAGTACTTC
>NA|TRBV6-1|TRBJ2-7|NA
CASSEGDTLNSYEQYF
TGTGCCAGCAGTGAGGGGGACACACTCAACTCCTACGAGCAGTACTTC
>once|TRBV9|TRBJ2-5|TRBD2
CASSVPSGGRHQETQYF
TGTGCCAGCAGCGTGCCTAGCGGGGGCCGGCACCAAGAGACCCAGTACTTC
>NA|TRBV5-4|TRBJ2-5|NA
CASSSLARGGAETQYF
TGTGCCAGCAGCTCCTTAGCTCGAGGGGGGGCGGAGACCCAGTACTTC
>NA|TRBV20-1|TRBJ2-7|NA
CSVPKGAEQYF
TGCAGTGTTCCGAAAGGGGCCGAGCAGTACTTC
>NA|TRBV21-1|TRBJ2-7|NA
CASGPPGGGYEQYF
TGTGCCAGCGGCCCTCCCGGGGGGGGCTACGAGCAGTACTTC
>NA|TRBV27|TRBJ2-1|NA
CASALATDYNEQFF
TGTGCCAGCGCGCTAGCGACTGACTACAATGAGCAGTTCTTC
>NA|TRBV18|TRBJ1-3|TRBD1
CASSPPQGASSGNTIYF
TGTGCCAGCTCACCACCCCAGGGGGCAAGCTCTGGAAACACCATATATTTT
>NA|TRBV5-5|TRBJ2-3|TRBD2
CASSLPRGADTQYF
TGTGCCAGCAGCTTGCCACGGGGGGCAGATACGCAGTATTTT
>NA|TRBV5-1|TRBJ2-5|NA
CASSWVGKVHQETQYF
TGCGCCAGCAGCTGGGTGGGCAAGGTGCACCAAGAGACCCAGTACTTC
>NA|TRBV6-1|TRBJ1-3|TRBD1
CASSDRGPSGNTIYF
TGTGCCAGCAGTGACAGGGGGCCCTCTGGAAACACCATATATTTT
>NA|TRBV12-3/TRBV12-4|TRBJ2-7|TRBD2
CASSSGTSERSYF
TGTGCCAGCAGTTCCGGGACTAGCGAGCGTTCGTACTTC
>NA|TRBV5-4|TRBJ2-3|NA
CASSLALAGPTDTQYF
TGTGCCAGCAGCTTGGCCCTGGCGGGGCCTACAGATACGCAGTATTTT
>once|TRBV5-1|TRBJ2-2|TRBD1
CASSHRQGVYTGELFF
TGCGCCAGCAGCCATAGACAGGGGGTTTACACCGGGGAGCTGTTTTTT
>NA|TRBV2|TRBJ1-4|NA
CASSPGLYNEKLFF
TGTGCCAGCAGTCCGGGACTCTATAATGAAAAACTGTTTTTT
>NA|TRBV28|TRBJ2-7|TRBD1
CASSSGTGVYEQYF
TGTGCCAGCAGCTCCGGGACAGGGGTCTACGAGCAGTACTTC
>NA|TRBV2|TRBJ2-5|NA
CASSDQGGYETQYF
TGTGCCAGCAGTGACCAGGGTGGGTACGAGACCCAGTACTTC